The clone carrying this TCR beta chain was observed once. Its antigen is still unknown. TCRdb keeps only in-frame clones here, not all; method: immunoSEQ multiplex PCR. Of about 330,000 clones in the sample, 75% to 90% are singletons; the top ten hold 1.2%. These data are taken from a study of cytomegalovirus exposure and HLA in healthy donors. Study-level results: Specific recognition of CMV antigens was confirmed in vitro for a few chains (all CMV-associated).

The material sequenced was PBMCs. The clonotype comes from a woman between 25 and 40 years old in good health and CMV-seropositive.

As DNA, the CDR3 is TGTGCCTGGAGTCGGACTGATGAAAAACTGTTTTTT. Residues: CAWSRTDEKLFF. V usage is TRBV30 and J usage is TRBJ1-4; D not certain. V gave up 2 bases and J gave up 6 bases, with 7 bases separating them. CDR1 is GTSNPN and CDR2 is SVGIG in the germline V gene (reference sequence). The CDR3 runs 12 residues. Variable domain in full (rest from reference TRBV30 and TRBJ1-4): SQTIHQWPATLVQPVGSPLSLECTVEGTSNPNLYWYRQAAGRGLQLLFYSVGIGQISSEVPQNLSASRPQDRQFILSSKKLLLSDSGFYLCAWSRTDEKLFFGSGTQLSVL.